This TCR beta chain was obtained from a study of response to subunit inactivated influenza vaccine. TCRdb analysed the RT-PCR reads with MiXCR anew, one entry per CDR3 protein. The table has approximately 500,000 distinct CDR3 sequences, approximately 14% seen once. Germline V gene sequence: CDR1 MNHEY, CDR2 SVGEGT. Trimming stripped 6 bases from V and 3 bases from J, with 12 bases between. The CDR3 runs to 14 residues. The material sequenced was PBMCs from blood, taken about 11 days after vaccination. V usage is TRBV6-2 or TRBV6-3 and J usage is TRBJ1-5; D gene ambiguous. This TCR derives from a man aged 50 or older who received an inactivated influenza vaccine. In nucleotides, the CDR3 is TGTGCCAGCAGAAGACACGGTAACAATCAGCCCCAGCATTTT. Encoded protein: CASRRHGNNQPQHF.